This TCR beta chain derives from a study of OX40 agonist ivuxolimab in advanced cancers. Clones were sequenced by immunoSEQ multiplex PCR, and TCRdb holds only the in-frame ones, with some missing. The repertoire holds 80,000 or so clones, with 92% as singletons. Trimming removed 4 bases at V and 7 bases at J, with 4 bases between. The CDR3 spans 10 residues. CDR1 is SGHTA, CDR2 FQGNSA, per germline. The gene calls are TRBV7-2 and TRBJ2-5; no clear D gene. The clonotype was recovered from an adult with an advanced solid tumor such as melanoma, head and neck, liver or kidney cancer. Sample: CD4+ or CD8+ T cells sorted from blood, taken in a trial of the OX40 agonist ivuxolimab. The CDR3 loop reads CASSYRTQYF. The CDR3 region has the DNA TGTGCCAGCAGCTACCGGACCCAGTACTTC.